These 12 T cell receptor beta chains originate from one sample sequenced in a study of blood T cell repertoires in COVID-19. Some clones are missing from TCRdb's copy, which holds only in-frame ones; the method was immunoSEQ multiplex PCR. The sample lists hundreds of thousands of clones; roughly 80% were seen once. Sequencing input: PBMCs or T cells enriched from blood (not recorded which). Every receptor here comes from a man in his forties who had been exposed to COVID-19.

The CDR3 region has the DNA TGCGCCAGCAGCTTGGTTGGAACTAGCCGGTACCAAGAGACCCAGTACTTC. This encodes CASSLVGTSRYQETQYF. The V and J genes are TRBV5-1 and TRBJ2-5, with D possibly being TRBD2 (6 bases). Trimming shortened V by 0 bases and J by 0 bases, and 15 bases separated the two germline ends. Germline V gene data show CDR1 as SGHRS and CDR2 as YFSETQ. This CDR3 has 17 amino acids.

The genes are TRBV11-1 and TRBJ2-4, with D possibly TRBD2 on 6 matching bases. Trimming removed 6 bases at V and 5 bases at J, with 14 bases between. Germline-derived CDR1 and CDR2 are SGHAT and FQDESV (reference sequence). The CDR3 is 14 residues long. CDR3 in DNA: TGTGCCAGCAGACGGGGCGGGAATGAAAACATTCAGTACTTC. Translated: CASRRGGNENIQYF.

V is TRBV5-1 and J is TRBJ1-1, with 7 bases fitting TRBD1. The CDR3 spans 13 residues. V gave up 1 base and J gave up 6 bases; unmatched junction bases: 3. The germline gives CDR1 SGHRS, CDR2 YFSETQ. CDR3: CASSLHRGSEAFF. The DNA for the CDR3 is TGCGCCAGCAGCTTGCACAGGGGTTCTGAAGCTTTCTTT.

This clone occurred once. The chain is built from TRBV24-1 and TRBJ2-1; D unresolved. CDR3 size: 16 residues. The V gene lost 5 bases and the J gene lost 0 bases, with 13 bases spanning the gap. The germline CDR1 and CDR2 sequences are KGHDR and SFDVKD. The CDR3 coding sequence is TGTGCCACCAGTGCCTCTAGGAGAAGCTCCTACAATGAGCAGTTCTTC. Translation: CATSASRRSSYNEQFF.

The V gene is TRBV27, the J gene TRBJ1-2; D possibly corresponds to TRBD1 (5 bases). This CDR3 has 18 residues. Trimming pared 3 bases from V and 1 base from J, leaving 21 bases between. CDR1 is MNHEY and CDR2 is SMNVEV in the germline V gene (reference sequence). CDR3 DNA: TGTGCCAGCAGTTTCGACAAACGTAATGGGGGACTTAACTATGGCTACACCTTC. Its protein is CASSFDKRNGGLNYGYTF.

J is TRBJ2-1 and V is TRBV5-6, with 12 bases identical to TRBD2. Looked up from germline, CDR1 is SGHDT and CDR2 is YYEEEE. The V and J ends lost 4 bases and 8 bases, in that order; junction bases with no gene match: 10. The CDR3 length is 16 residues. DNA for the CDR3: TGTGCCAGCAGCGCCCTGCGGACTAGCGGGAACTATGAGCAGTTCTTC. It translates to CASSALRTSGNYEQFF. The whole variable domain, filled in from reference TRBV5-6 and TRBJ2-1, reads DAGVTQSPTHLIKTRGQQVTLRCSPKSGHDTVSWYQQALGQGPQFIFQYYEEEERQRGNFPDRFSGHQFPNYSSELNVNALLLGDSALYLCASSALRTSGNYEQFFGPGTRLTVL.

This clone was found a few times. The chain combines TRBV6-6 with TRBJ1-2; D unresolved. The CDR3 has 15 residues. CDR1 MNHNY and CDR2 SVGAGI come from the germline V gene (reference sequence). The V end lost 6 bases, the J end lost 4 bases, and 18 bases lay between the germline ends. CDR3 DNA: TGTGCCAGCAGGGGGAGCCTCGCGGCGATCTATGGCTACACCTTC. Amino acids: CASRGSLAAIYGYTF.

This sequence joins TRBV6-5 and TRBJ1-4, with a tentative D call TRBD1 (6 bases). The CDR3 runs to 13 residues. The V end lost 8 bases, the J end lost 10 bases, and 17 bases lay between the germline ends. Germline CDR1 MNHEY, CDR2 SVGAGI. CDR3 residues: CASERGGIGKLFF. CDR3 DNA sequence: TGTGCCAGCGAAAGAGGGGGTATAGGAAAACTGTTTTTT.

This clone was observed once. The V and J genes are TRBV6-6 and TRBJ2-3, with D tentatively TRBD2 (5 bases). Trimming cost V 6 bases and J 0 bases, with 13 bases left between them. This CDR3 region has 15 residues. CDR1 is MNHNY, CDR2 SVGAGI, per germline (reference sequence). CDR3 nucleotide sequence: TGTGCCAGCAGGCAATCGCGGGTCAGCACAGATACGCAGTATTTT. Translated: CASRQSRVSTDTQYF.

V usage is TRBV27 and J usage is TRBJ1-2; TRBD1 matches 7 bases. The CDR3 covers 13 residues. Losses at the gene ends were 3 bases for V and 8 bases for J; bases not matched to a gene: 6. CDR1 and CDR2 from the germline V gene are MNHEY and SMNVEV (reference sequence). The CDR3 protein is CASSFQQGYGYTF. In DNA, the CDR3 is TGTGCCAGCAGTTTTCAACAGGGGTACGGCTACACCTTC.

V is TRBV27 and J is TRBJ2-3, with 12 bases identical to TRBD2. The trim removed 6 bases at V and 5 bases at J, leaving 18 bases unmatched. Germline values: CDR1 MNHEY, CDR2 SMNVEV (reference sequence). This CDR3 region has 19 residues. Here the CDR3 reads CASSIPTAGLAGSIDTQYF. CDR3 nucleotide sequence: TGTGCCAGCAGCATCCCCACCGCGGGACTAGCGGGTAGTATAGATACGCAGTATTTT.

The chain joins TRBV6-5 to TRBJ2-1; D unclear. CDR1 is MNHEY and CDR2 is SVGAGI in the germline V gene. V lost 7 bases and J lost 10, with 11 bases in between. The CDR3 has 11 amino acids. Here the CDR3 DNA reads TGTGCCAGCAATCCCCTCGAGGAGCAGTTCTTC. Encoded protein: CASNPLEEQFF.